Sequencing of this T cell receptor (beta chain) was carried out in a study of blood T cell repertoires in COVID-19. Profiled with immunoSEQ multiplex PCR; TCRdb holds only in-frame clones, not every one. This table holds 100,000 to 150,000 clones, around 89% found once. V gave up 2 bases and J gave up 6 bases; unmatched junction bases: 8. CDR1 SEHNR and CDR2 FQNEAQ come from the germline V gene (reference sequence). The CDR3 runs 17 residues. Sequencing used peripheral blood. The chain joins TRBV7-9 to TRBJ2-2; 11 nucleotides align to TRBD2. The TCR originated in a man aged 45-65 years with acute or convalescent COVID-19. The CDR3: CASSLTSPGLAAGELFF. The CDR3 bases are TGTGCCAGCAGCTTAACCAGCCCGGGACTAGCGGCCGGGGAGCTGTTTTTT.